This entry is about one T cell receptor beta chain. This table comes from immunoSEQ multiplex PCR, and its TCRdb copy is limited to in-frame clones, with some not included. The repertoire has 97,000 or so clones, approximately 92% of them found once; the top ten carry under 2%. This sample was taken from a study of blood T cell repertoires in COVID-19. Across the study: In each case, the material was cDNA or gDNA derived from T cells, B-cell-depleted T cells, or PBMCs.

Seattle-derived patients entered the study during active infection and were followed longitudinally. V lost 3 bases, J lost 1 base, and 15 bases lay in between. The germline gives CDR1 SGHTA, CDR2 FQGNSA. The CDR3 totals 17 residues. This receptor was obtained from a woman aged 45-60 years with COVID-19, enrolled during active disease. The chain combines TRBV7-2 with TRBJ2-2, with D possibly being TRBD2 (7 bases). Specimen: peripheral blood. This CDR3 is CASSFRRGAVNTGELFF. DNA for the CDR3: TGTGCCAGCAGCTTCCGCCGGGGGGCCGTGAACACCGGGGAGCTGTTTTTT.